This T cell receptor beta chain was found in a study of blood T cells in healthy people across ages. From germline, CDR1 is SEHNR and CDR2 FQNEAQ (reference sequence). The CDR3 has 17 residues. Losses at the gene ends were 1 base for V and 6 bases for J; bases not matched to a gene: 12. Total RNA extracted from each sample amounted to at least 5.5 micrograms. This clonotype was seen a few times. Its antigen remains unidentified. Using a J-beta primer mix together with a sample-barcoded 5' primer, a second PCR was run for about 7 to 12 cycles. TCRdb independently ran MiXCR on the 5' RACE reads; one entry per CDR3 protein. The sample lists 1.5 million to 1.8 million distinct CDR3 sequences; 42% were seen once. Findings of the study overall: Age advanced and TCR beta diversity per million T cells fell, roughly linearly.

Sequencing input: blood. The receptor was isolated from a woman younger than 35 in good health. The chain links TRBV7-9 to TRBJ2-7; 10 bases line up with TRBD2. Here the CDR3 reads CASSLGRASGRGSEQYF. CDR3 in DNA: TGTGCCAGCAGCTTAGGGCGTGCTAGCGGGAGAGGTTCCGAGCAGTACTTC.